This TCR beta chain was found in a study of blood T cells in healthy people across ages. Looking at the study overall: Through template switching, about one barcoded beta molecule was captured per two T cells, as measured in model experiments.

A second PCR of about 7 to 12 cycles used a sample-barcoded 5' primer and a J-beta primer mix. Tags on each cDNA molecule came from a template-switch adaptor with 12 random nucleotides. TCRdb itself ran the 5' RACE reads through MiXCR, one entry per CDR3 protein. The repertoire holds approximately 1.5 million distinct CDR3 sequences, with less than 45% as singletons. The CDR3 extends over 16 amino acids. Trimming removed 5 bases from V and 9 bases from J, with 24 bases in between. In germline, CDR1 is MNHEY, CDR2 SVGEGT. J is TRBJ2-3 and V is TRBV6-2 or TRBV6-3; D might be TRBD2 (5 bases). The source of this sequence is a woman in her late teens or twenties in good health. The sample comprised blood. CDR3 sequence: CASSHRWSEGVGTQYF. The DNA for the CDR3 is TGTGCCAGCAGTCATCGATGGAGCGAGGGCGTTGGCACGCAGTATTTT.